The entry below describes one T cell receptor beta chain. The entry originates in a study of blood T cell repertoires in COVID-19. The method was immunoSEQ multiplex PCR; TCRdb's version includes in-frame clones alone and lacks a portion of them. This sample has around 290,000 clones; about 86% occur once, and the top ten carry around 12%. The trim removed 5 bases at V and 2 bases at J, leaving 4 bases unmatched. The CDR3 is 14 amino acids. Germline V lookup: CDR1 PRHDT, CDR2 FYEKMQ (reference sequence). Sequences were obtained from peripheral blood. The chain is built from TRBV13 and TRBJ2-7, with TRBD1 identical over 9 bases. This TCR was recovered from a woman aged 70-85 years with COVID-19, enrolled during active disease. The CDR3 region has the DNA TGTGCCAGCAGCCGGGACAGGGTAGCCTACGAGCAGTACTTC. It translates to CASSRDRVAYEQYF.